This T cell receptor beta chain was sequenced for a study of blood T cell repertoires in COVID-19. As for the study in general: Samples taken during acute and convalescent COVID-19 were collected in the United States, Italy and Spain. Nucleic acid was either cDNA or gDNA, and it came from T cells, B-cell-depleted T cells, or PBMCs.

The CDR3 is 15 residues long. J was trimmed by 2 bases and V by 2 bases; bases with no gene match: 6. Germline CDR1 reads GTSNPN; CDR2 reads SVGIG (reference sequence). This clone was picked up a small number of times. In the study's own analysis: The authors estimated nucleated cell counts from reference gene primer amplification. Data came from immunoSEQ multiplex PCR; TCRdb stores just in-frame clones and leaves some out. D and trimming were read from the DNA, whereas the V and J calls and clone size are those reported in that table. The data hold hundreds of thousands of clones, with 80% to 90% observed a single time.

V is TRBV30 and J is TRBJ1-5; the match to TRBD1 covers 7 bases. The sequence came from a man aged 35 to 55 with acute or convalescent COVID-19. Sequenced: peripheral blood. In DNA form, the CDR3 reads TGTGCCTGGAGTTCCCGGGACAGAGGCAATCAGCCCCAGCATTTT. Encoded protein: CAWSSRDRGNQPQHF.